The source of this TCR beta chain is a study of blood T cell repertoires in COVID-19. Across the whole study: Acute and convalescent COVID-19 specimens originated in the United States, Italy and Spain.

Libraries were prepared by immunoSEQ multiplex PCR; TCRdb keeps only in-frame clonotypes and omits some of them. The sample includes 110,000 or so clones, 60% to 85% seen only once; the top ten take 5% to 7.5%. CDR1 and CDR2 from the germline V gene are MNHEY and SMNVEV (reference sequence). Trimming took off 4 bases at V and 3 bases at J, with 7 bases between the two ends. The CDR3 is 13 amino acids. Sequencing used peripheral blood. The V and J genes are TRBV27 and TRBJ1-5; tentatively, D is TRBD1 (6 bases). The sequence came from a man between 65 and 85 years old with acute or convalescent COVID-19. In DNA form, the CDR3 reads TGTGCCAGCAGTTGGACAGCCAATCAGCCCCAGCATTTT. Translated, it gives CASSWTANQPQHF.